This T cell receptor (beta chain) was recorded in a study of CD8+CD57+ T cells in acquired aplastic anemia. Sequencing involved patients with CD8+CD57+ cell expansion previously shown by flow cytometry. Patients were treatment-naive when blood was sampled. The count of this clonotype is one. Both TCR beta VDJ combination and CDR3 sequence profiling were carried out. Genomic DNA was the template for this profiling. TCRdb re-analysed the reads in MiXCR, keeping a single row per CDR3 protein. The sample holds about 120,000 distinct CDR3 sequences, under 65% seen once. The receptor was derived from a human donor with aplastic anemia. The specimen was sorted CD4+, CD8+, or CD8+CD57+ T cells (not recorded which) from PBMCs.

The DNA of the CDR3 is TGTGCCAGCAGCGCCGGGCATATATATAGGGACACTGAAGCTTTCTTT. Residues: CASSAGHIYRDTEAFF. The V and J genes are TRBV11-2 and TRBJ1-1; D unresolved. The CDR3 spans 16 residues. CDR1 and CDR2 (germline): SGHAT, FQNNGV. Trimming pared 5 bases from V and 3 bases from J, leaving 19 bases between.